This is a list of T cell receptor beta chains from one sample in a study of T cells in Graves' hyperthyroidism and ophthalmopathy. MiXCR, run by TCRdb on the multiplex PCR reads, gives a single entry per CDR3 protein. The sample contains approximately 400,000 distinct CDR3 sequences, over 13% of which appear only once. The material sequenced was blood. The receptors shown here come from a man aged 45-65 years with Graves' ophthalmopathy. Each CDR3 is given with its conserved first and last residue. Fields, in order: V gene, J gene, D gene, clone size, CDR3 protein, CDR3 DNA. D genes are given only for firm matches. Not every row has a clone size; where given, it reads once, few, many or a size class.

>TRBV5-1|TRBJ2-5|TRBD1|few
CASSFQGAEETQYF
TGCGCCAGCAGCTTCCAGGGGGCGGAAGAGACCCAGTACTTC
>TRBV20-1|TRBJ2-2|-|few
CSAPPDGYTGELFF
TGCAGTGCCCCTCCCGACGGGTACACCGGGGAGCTGTTTTTT
>TRBV6-5|TRBJ2-1|TRBD2|many
CASSYSEAGVGEQFF
TGTGCCAGCAGTTACTCGGAAGCGGGAGTTGGTGAGCAGTTCTTC
>TRBV11-2|TRBJ2-1|TRBD1|many
CASSPPGTGLNEQFF
TGTGCCAGCAGCCCCCCCGGGACAGGGCTGAATGAGCAGTTCTTC
>TRBV11-3|TRBJ1-1|-|many
CASSFRQTTEAFF
TGTGCCAGCAGCTTTCGGCAAACCACTGAAGCTTTCTTT
>TRBV29-1|TRBJ1-1|-|many
CSARTDNTEAFF
TGCAGCGCCAGGACGGATAACACTGAAGCTTTCTTT
>TRBV30|TRBJ2-5|-|many
CAWSVWGPRETQYF
TGTGCCTGGAGTGTGTGGGGCCCACGGGAGACCCAGTACTTC
>TRBV28|TRBJ2-3|-|-
CASSMGSSDTQYF
TGTGCCAGCAGTATGGGCAGTTCAGATACGCAGTATTTT
>TRBV3-1|TRBJ2-2|TRBD2|few
CASSLGLAGANGELFF
TGTGCCAGCAGCCTAGGACTAGCGGGAGCTAACGGGGAGCTGTTTTTT
>TRBV28|TRBJ1-5|-|many
CASRSQERPNQPQHF
TGTGCCAGCAGATCCCAGGAAAGACCCAATCAGCCCCAGCATTTT
>TRBV27|TRBJ1-2|-|many
CASSLSFLRFSYTF
TGTGCCAGCAGTTTATCCTTCCTTCGGTTTAGCTACACCTTC
>TRBV11-2|TRBJ2-3|-|many
CASSRQQNTQYF
TGTGCCAGCAGCAGACAGCAAAATACGCAGTATTTT
>TRBV3-1|TRBJ2-5|-|many
CASSQVYETQYF
TGTGCCAGCAGCCAAGTATATGAGACCCAGTACTTC
>TRBV7-2|TRBJ2-7|-|many
CASSLAVSSIYEQYF
TGTGCCAGCAGCTTAGCAGTCTCTAGTATATACGAGCAGTACTTC
>TRBV10-2|TRBJ1-3|-|few
CASSLGFDSAGNTIYF
TGCGCCAGCAGCTTAGGATTCGATTCGGCTGGAAACACCATATATTTT
>TRBV5-1|TRBJ2-7|-|few
CASSLAPGQRGLQFSYEQYF
TGCGCCAGCAGCTTGGCCCCGGGGCAGAGGGGCCTACAATTCTCCTACGAGCAGTACTTC
>TRBV7-9|TRBJ2-5|-|many
CASCGDPGNAETQYF
TGTGCCAGCTGCGGGGATCCGGGAAACGCGGAGACCCAGTACTTC
>TRBV5-1|TRBJ2-1|TRBD2|-
CASSLVAGREQFF
TGCGCCAGCAGCTTGGTAGCGGGGAGGGAGCAGTTCTTC
>TRBV5-1|TRBJ2-1|TRBD2|few
CASSSGLAGGPASLEQFF
TGCGCCAGCAGCTCGGGACTAGCGGGAGGGCCCGCATCGCTTGAGCAGTTCTTC
>TRBV4-1|TRBJ2-3|-|-
CASSQDRTAGRGGSTDTQYF
TGCGCCAGCAGCCAAGATCGAACGGCGGGCAGGGGGGGTAGCACAGATACGCAGTATTTT
>TRBV10-2|TRBJ2-7|TRBD2|many
CASSEEREVTYEQYF
TGCGCCAGCAGTGAGGAGCGGGAGGTTACCTACGAGCAGTACTTC
>TRBV28|TRBJ1-5|TRBD1|many
CASSPLQGAGFEPQHF
TGTGCCAGCAGTCCTCTTCAGGGGGCCGGGTTTGAGCCCCAGCATTTT
>TRBV28|TRBJ1-4|-|many
CASSRQGLANEKLFF
TGTGCCAGCAGTAGGCAGGGGTTAGCTAATGAAAAACTGTTTTTT
>TRBV18|TRBJ2-7|TRBD1|many
CASRPGQGATEQYF
TGTGCCAGCAGACCGGGACAGGGGGCTACCGAGCAGTACTTC
>TRBV28|TRBJ2-3|TRBD2|-
CASSLAGGPRAQYF
TGTGCCAGCAGTTTAGCGGGAGGGCCTAGGGCGCAGTATTTT
>TRBV4-2|TRBJ1-4|-|-
CASSRSATNEKLVF
TGTGCCAGCAGCAGGAGTGCAACTAATGAAAAACTGGTTTTT
>TRBV7-3|TRBJ2-3|-|many
CASSTTGSVTDTQYF
TGTGCCAGCAGCACAACAGGGTCGGTCACAGATACGCAGTATTTT
>TRBV28|TRBJ2-7|TRBD2|many
CASRISGRPSYEQYF
TGTGCCAGTCGGATTAGCGGGAGGCCTAGCTACGAGCAGTACTTC
>TRBV10-1|TRBJ2-1|TRBD2|-
CASSPGVAGYNEQFF
TGCGCCAGCAGTCCTGGGGTAGCGGGGTACAATGAGCAGTTCTTC
>TRBV19|TRBJ1-2|-|few
CASSIGTSPYGYTF
TGTGCCAGTAGTATCGGGACAAGCCCCTATGGCTACACCTTC
>TRBV28|TRBJ2-7|-|-
CASSPGPTLEQYF
TGTGCCAGCAGCCCGGGGCCCACGCTCGAGCAGTACTTC
>TRBV20-1|TRBJ2-5|-|-
CSAGKRGQETQYF
TGCAGTGCGGGAAAAAGGGGGCAAGAGACCCAGTACTTC
>TRBV3-1|TRBJ1-2|TRBD1|-
CASSLEPQGAGGYTF
TGTGCCAGCAGCCTAGAACCACAGGGGGCGGGTGGCTACACCTTC
>TRBV5-5|TRBJ2-2|TRBD2|few
CASSLGNLAGGSTGELFF
TGTGCCAGCAGCTTGGGGAACCTAGCGGGAGGGAGCACCGGGGAGCTGTTTTTT
>TRBV7-8|TRBJ2-3|-|few
CASSLQTNTDTQYF
TGTGCCAGCAGCTTACAAACGAACACAGATACGCAGTATTTT
>TRBV24-1|TRBJ1-4|-|-
CATGDGLLNEKLFF
TGTGCCACCGGGGACGGGTTATTGAATGAAAAACTGTTTTTT
>TRBV7-6|TRBJ1-1|-|many
CASSQSQDRNTEAFF
TGTGCCAGCAGTCAATCGCAGGACAGGAACACTGAAGCTTTCTTT
>TRBV27|TRBJ2-5|TRBD2|many
CASRTLAGVETQYF
TGTGCCAGCAGGACGTTAGCGGGAGTGGAGACCCAGTACTTC
>TRBV24-1|TRBJ2-5|-|many
CATGEGYQETQYF
TGTGCCACCGGGGAAGGGTACCAAGAGACCCAGTACTTC
>TRBV6-5|TRBJ2-7|-|many
CASSYDFPGEQYF
TGTGCCAGCAGTTACGACTTTCCCGGCGAGCAGTACTTC
>TRBV7-8|TRBJ2-5|TRBD2|few
CASSLPTSGKETQYF
TGTGCCAGCAGCTTACCGACTAGCGGAAAAGAGACCCAGTACTTC
>TRBV29-1|TRBJ2-7|-|many
CSVRVRDYEQYF
TGCAGCGTCCGGGTGAGGGATTACGAGCAGTACTTC
>TRBV12-3/TRBV12-4|TRBJ1-3|-|many
CASSFERSTIYF
TGTGCCAGCAGTTTCGAAAGGAGCACCATATATTTT